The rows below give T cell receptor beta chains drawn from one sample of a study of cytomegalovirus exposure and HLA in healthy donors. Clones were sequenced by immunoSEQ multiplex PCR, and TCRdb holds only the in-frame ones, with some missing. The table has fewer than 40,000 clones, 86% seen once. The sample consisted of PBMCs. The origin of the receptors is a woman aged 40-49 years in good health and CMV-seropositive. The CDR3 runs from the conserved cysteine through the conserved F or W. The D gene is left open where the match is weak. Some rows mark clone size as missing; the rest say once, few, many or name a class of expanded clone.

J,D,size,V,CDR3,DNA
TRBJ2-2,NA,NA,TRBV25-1,CASTVAETNTGELFF,TGTGCCAGCACGGTTGCGGAGACGAACACCGGGGAGCTGTTTTTT
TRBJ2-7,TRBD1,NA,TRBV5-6,CASSKGQGFSYEQYF,TGTGCCAGCAGCAAGGGACAGGGGTTTTCCTACGAGCAGTACTTC
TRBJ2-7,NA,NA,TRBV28,CASSFIRGVYYEQYF,TGTGCCAGCAGTTTTATTCGGGGTGTATACTACGAGCAGTACTTC
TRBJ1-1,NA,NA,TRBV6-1,CASLQSLNTEAFF,TGTGCCAGCTTACAGAGTTTGAACACTGAAGCTTTCTTT
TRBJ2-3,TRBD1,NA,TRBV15,CATSTDYLFGQALRDTQYF,TGTGCCACCAGCACTGACTATTTGTTCGGACAGGCGTTGAGGGATACGCAGTATTTT
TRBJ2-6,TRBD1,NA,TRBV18,CASSRGQGRLLGANVLTF,TGTGCCAGCTCACGGGGACAGGGAAGACTTCTGGGGGCCAACGTCCTGACTTTC
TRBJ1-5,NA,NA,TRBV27,CASRGGRGNQPQHF,TGTGCCAGCAGAGGGGGAAGGGGGAATCAGCCCCAGCATTTT
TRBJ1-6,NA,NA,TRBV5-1,CASRNNTGFIGSSPLHF,TGCGCCAGCAGAAATAACACAGGGTTTATTGGATCTTCACCCCTCCACTTT
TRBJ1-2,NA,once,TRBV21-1,CASINVTGLRGYTF,TGTGCCAGCATCAATGTTACAGGGTTACGGGGCTACACCTTC
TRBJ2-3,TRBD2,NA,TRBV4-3,CASSQELAGGLGSDTQYF,TGCGCCAGCAGCCAAGAACTAGCGGGGGGGCTGGGGTCAGATACGCAGTATTTT
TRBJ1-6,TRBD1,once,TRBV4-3,CASSQGTGYNSPLHF,TGCGCCAGCAGCCAAGGGACAGGGTATAATTCACCCCTCCACTTT
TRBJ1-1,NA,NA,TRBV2,CASKGDRTEAFF,TGTGCCAGCAAGGGGGATCGCACTGAAGCTTTCTTT
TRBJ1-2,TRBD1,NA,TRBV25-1,CASSMTGTGAYGYTF,TGTGCCAGCAGCATGACCGGGACAGGGGCTTATGGCTACACCTTC
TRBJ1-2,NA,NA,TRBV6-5,CASSSGTNFGYTF,TGTGCCAGCAGTAGTGGGACAAACTTTGGCTACACCTTC
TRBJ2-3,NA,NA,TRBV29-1,CSVVGRNTDTQYF,TGCAGCGTTGTTGGCAGAAACACAGATACGCAGTATTTT
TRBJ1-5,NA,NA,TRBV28,CASSFPDRENQPQHF,TGTGCCAGCAGTTTCCCGGACAGAGAAAATCAGCCCCAGCATTTT
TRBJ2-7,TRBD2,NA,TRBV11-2,CASSFTGTSGGLYEQYF,TGTGCCAGCAGCTTCACCGGGACTAGCGGGGGGCTTTACGAGCAGTACTTC
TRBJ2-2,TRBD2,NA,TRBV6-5,CASSYRRLAGELFF,TGTGCCAGCAGTTACCGACGACTAGCGGGGGAGCTGTTTTTT
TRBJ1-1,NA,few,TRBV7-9,CASRPRTRDPEAFF,TGTGCCAGCCGTCCCCGCACGCGGGACCCAGAAGCTTTCTTT
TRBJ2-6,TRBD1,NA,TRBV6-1,CASRQTGAGANVLTF,TGTGCCAGCAGGCAGACAGGGGCTGGGGCCAACGTCCTGACTTTC
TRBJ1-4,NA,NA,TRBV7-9,CASSVRDEKLFF,TGTGCCAGCAGCGTCAGGGATGAAAAACTGTTTTTT
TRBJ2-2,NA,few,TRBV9,CASSVHPGPLRQGLFF,TGTGCCAGCAGCGTTCACCCCGGACCCCTCCGGCAGGGGCTGTTTTTT
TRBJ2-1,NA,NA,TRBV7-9,CASSSRGSVLNEQFF,TGTGCCAGCAGCTCTCGAGGGTCCGTGCTTAATGAGCAGTTCTTC
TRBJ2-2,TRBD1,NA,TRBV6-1,CASSEAPGQGSGELFF,TGTGCCAGCAGTGAAGCGCCGGGACAGGGGTCCGGGGAGCTGTTTTTT
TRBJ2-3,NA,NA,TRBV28,CASSPPGSFTDTQYF,TGTGCCAGCAGCCCTCCGGGTTCCTTCACAGATACGCAGTATTTT
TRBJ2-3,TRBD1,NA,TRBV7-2,CASSAGTGGRVNTQYF,TGTGCCAGCAGCGCCGGGACAGGGGGGAGGGTAAATACGCAGTATTTT
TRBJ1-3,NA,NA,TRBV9,CASSVMAEPGNTIYF,TGTGCCAGCAGCGTTATGGCGGAACCGGGAAACACCATATATTTT
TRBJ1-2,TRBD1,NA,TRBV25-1,CASSGGTGGYTF,TGTGCCAGCAGTGGTGGGACAGGGGGCTACACCTTC
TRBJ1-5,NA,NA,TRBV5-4,CASSLDTGQGPQHF,TGTGCCAGCAGCTTGGATACAGGGCAGGGGCCCCAGCATTTT
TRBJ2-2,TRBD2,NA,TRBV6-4,CASSDSTSGDTGELFF,TGTGCCAGCAGTGACTCGACTAGCGGAGACACCGGGGAGCTGTTTTTT
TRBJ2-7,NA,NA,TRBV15,CATSRKGGGGSYEQYF,TGTGCCACCAGCCGTAAAGGGGGCGGAGGGTCCTACGAGCAGTACTTC
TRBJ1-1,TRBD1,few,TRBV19,CASSIVQGGEAFF,TGTGCCAGTAGTATAGTCCAGGGGGGTGAAGCTTTCTTT
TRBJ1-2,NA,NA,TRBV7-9,CASSIITGISYGYTF,TGTGCCAGCAGCATAATAACAGGGATTAGCTATGGCTACACCTTC
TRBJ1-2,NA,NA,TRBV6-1,CASRETATYGYTF,TGTGCCAGCAGGGAGACAGCTACCTATGGCTACACCTTC
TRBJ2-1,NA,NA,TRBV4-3,CASSQDMGADNPRDEQFF,TGCGCCAGCAGCCAAGATATGGGGGCGGACAACCCCAGGGATGAGCAGTTCTTC
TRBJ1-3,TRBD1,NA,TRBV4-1,CASSQGQPSGNTIYF,TGCGCCAGCAGCCAGGGACAGCCCTCTGGAAACACCATATATTTT
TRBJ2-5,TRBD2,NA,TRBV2,CASSEGTSGGLETQYF,TGCGCCAGCAGTGAGGGGACTAGCGGGGGACTAGAGACCCAGTACTTC
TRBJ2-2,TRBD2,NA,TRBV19,CASSIGPAGTGELFF,TGTGCCAGTAGTATAGGGCCAGCGGGGACCGGGGAGCTGTTTTTT
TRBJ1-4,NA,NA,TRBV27,CASRETATNEKLFF,TGTGCCAGCAGGGAGACAGCAACTAATGAAAAACTGTTTTTT
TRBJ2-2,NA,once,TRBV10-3,CAISQDTGELFF,TGTGCCATCAGTCAGGACACCGGGGAGCTGTTTTTT
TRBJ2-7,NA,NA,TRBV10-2,CASTGQYEQYF,TGCGCCAGCACCGGACAGTACGAGCAGTACTTC
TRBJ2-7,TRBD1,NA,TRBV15,CATSRQGAYEQYF,TGTGCCACCAGCAGACAGGGGGCTTACGAGCAGTACTTC
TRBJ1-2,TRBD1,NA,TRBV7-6,CASSSRQGNYGYTF,TGTGCCAGCAGCTCTCGACAGGGCAACTATGGCTACACCTTC
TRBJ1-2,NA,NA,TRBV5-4,CASSLAGTSGGYTF,TGTGCCAGCAGCTTGGCCGGCACCTCGGGGGGCTACACCTTC
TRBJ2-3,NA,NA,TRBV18,CASSPPPNSGVDTQYF,TGTGCCAGCTCACCACCGCCTAATAGCGGCGTAGATACGCAGTATTTT
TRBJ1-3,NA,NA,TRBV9,CASSVAPGSGNTIYF,TGTGCCAGCAGCGTAGCCCCGGGCTCTGGAAACACCATATATTTT
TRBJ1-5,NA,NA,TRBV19,CASLPGGHEPQHF,TGTGCCAGTCTCCCCGGGGGGCACGAGCCCCAGCATTTT
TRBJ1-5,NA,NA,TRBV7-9,CASSLGESDQPQHF,TGTGCCAGCAGCTTAGGGGAGAGTGATCAGCCCCAGCATTTT
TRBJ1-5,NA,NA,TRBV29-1,CSALERVDQPQHF,TGCAGCGCCCTGGAGAGGGTAGACCAGCCCCAGCATTTT
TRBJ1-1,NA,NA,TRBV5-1,CASSLTGVRGTEAFF,TGCGCCAGCAGCTTAACCGGGGTTCGAGGAACTGAAGCTTTCTTT
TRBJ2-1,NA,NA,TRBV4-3,CASSQDRGAYNEQFF,TGCGCCAGCAGCCAAGACAGGGGCGCCTACAATGAGCAGTTCTTC
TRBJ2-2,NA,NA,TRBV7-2,CASNAQAGNTGELFF,TGTGCCAGCAACGCACAGGCAGGCAACACCGGGGAGCTGTTTTTT
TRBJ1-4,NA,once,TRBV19,CASSTRRGEVEKLFF,TGTGCCAGTAGTACCCGCAGAGGAGAGGTTGAAAAACTGTTTTTT
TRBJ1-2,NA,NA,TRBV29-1,CSVESGGAGYTF,TGCAGCGTTGAATCGGGGGGGGCTGGCTACACCTTC
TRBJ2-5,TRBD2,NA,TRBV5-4,CASSFFGLAGRQETQYF,TGTGCCAGCAGCTTTTTTGGACTAGCGGGGAGACAAGAGACCCAGTACTTC
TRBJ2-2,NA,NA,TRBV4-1,CAVGDRNTGELFF,TGCGCGGTAGGAGACCGTAACACCGGGGAGCTGTTTTTT
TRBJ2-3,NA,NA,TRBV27,CASSSRGGASTDTQYF,TGTGCCAGCAGTTCCCGAGGGGGTGCTAGCACAGATACGCAGTATTTT
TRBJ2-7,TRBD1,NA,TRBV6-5,CASSDRVYEQYF,TGTGCCAGCAGCGACAGGGTCTACGAGCAGTACTTC
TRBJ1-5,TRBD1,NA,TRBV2,CASRGREGAHQPQHF,TGTGCCAGCAGGGGCCGAGAGGGGGCCCATCAGCCCCAGCATTTT
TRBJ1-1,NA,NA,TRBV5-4,CASSFGGAHAEAFF,TGTGCCAGCAGCTTCGGGGGGGCCCACGCTGAAGCTTTCTTT